A selection of T cell receptor beta chains follows, all from one sample in a study of T cells in Graves' hyperthyroidism and ophthalmopathy. TCRdb called the multiplex PCR reads again in MiXCR, with one record for every CDR3 protein. The table includes more than 300,000 distinct CDR3 sequences, around 14% detected once. Sequenced sample: blood. These receptors all stem from a woman aged 25-40 years with Graves' hyperthyroidism. CDR3s include the opening cysteine and the closing phenylalanine or tryptophan. A D gene is named only where the DNA matches it firmly. Where a row states a size, it is once, few, many or the class of an expanded clone; other rows omit it.

D,length,J,size,V,DNA,CDR3
NA,15,TRBJ2-3,few,TRBV10-3,TGTGCCATCAGTGAGATCGGGGGAAACACAGATACGCAGTATTTT,CAISEIGGNTDTQYF
NA,15,TRBJ2-5,few,TRBV20-1,TGCAGTGCTAGTTATGACAGCGCCACTCAAGAGACCCAGTACTTC,CSASYDSATQETQYF
TRBD1,13,TRBJ2-5,NA,TRBV20-1,TGCAGTGCTAGACGTACAGGGGATGAGACCCAGTACTTC,CSARRTGDETQYF
NA,15,TRBJ2-7,many,TRBV20-1,TGCAGTGCTCAAGGGGGGGGGACATACTCCTACGAGCAGTACTTC,CSAQGGGTYSYEQYF
NA,14,TRBJ2-1,few,TRBV30,TGTGCCTGGAGTGGGACGGCATCCTACAATGAGCAGTTCTTC,CAWSGTASYNEQFF
TRBD1,19,TRBJ1-5,few,TRBV2,TGTGCCAGCAGTGTAGCGGCCGGGACAGGGCCTTATAGCAATCAGCCCCAGCATTTT,CASSVAAGTGPYSNQPQHF
NA,15,TRBJ2-5,few,TRBV4-3,TGCGCCAGCAGCCAAGATTGGCAGGGTAGAGAGACCCAGTACTTC,CASSQDWQGRETQYF
NA,13,TRBJ1-1,many,TRBV29-1,TGCAGCGTTGGGGGCAGGATGACCACTGAAGCTTTCTTT,CSVGGRMTTEAFF
TRBD1,16,TRBJ1-3,NA,TRBV5-1,TGCGCCAGCAGCTTGGCGGGACAGGGGGCGGTTAACACCATATATTTT,CASSLAGQGAVNTIYF
NA,14,TRBJ1-5,many,TRBV20-1,TGCAGTGCTACCGGGGAACGAAGCAATCAGCCCCAGCATTTT,CSATGERSNQPQHF
TRBD1,13,TRBJ2-7,NA,TRBV6-1,TGTGCCAGCAGTGAGAGGGGGCTCTACGAGCAGTACTTC,CASSERGLYEQYF
NA,16,TRBJ1-1,few,TRBV18,TGTGCCAGCTCACTAGGTGTGGGGACCATGAACACTGAAGCTTTCTTT,CASSLGVGTMNTEAFF
TRBD2,11,TRBJ2-2,many,TRBV28,TGTGCCGGGGGGGACACCGGGGAGCTGTTTTTT,CAGGDTGELFF
NA,16,TRBJ1-4,few,TRBV5-1,TGCGCCAGCAGCTTGACGCCCTACTACCAAAATGAAAAACTGTTTTTT,CASSLTPYYQNEKLFF
NA,14,TRBJ1-1,NA,TRBV5-5,TGTGCCAGCAGCCCCTGGGTGAGTGGCACTGAAGCTTTCTTT,CASSPWVSGTEAFF
NA,15,TRBJ2-2,NA,TRBV20-1,TGCAGTGCTAGGGGCGGGACTGTGAACACCGGGGAGCTGTTTTTT,CSARGGTVNTGELFF
NA,14,TRBJ1-1,NA,TRBV7-9,TGTGCCAGCAGCTCAAGGACAAACTTCACTGAAGCTTTCTTT,CASSSRTNFTEAFF
NA,14,TRBJ2-1,many,TRBV7-8,TGTGCCAGCAGCTTACGCGTGGGGACTAATGAGCAGTTCTTC,CASSLRVGTNEQFF
NA,13,TRBJ2-1,few,TRBV10-2,TGCGCCAGCAGTTTCCGGGATGGCAATGAGCAGTTCTTC,CASSFRDGNEQFF
NA,13,TRBJ2-7,NA,TRBV20-1,TGCAGTGCCCGACGAACCCCCCTAGACGAGCAGTACTTC,CSARRTPLDEQYF
NA,13,TRBJ1-5,once,TRBV7-3,TGTGCCAGCAGCAAGGGCCACAATCAGCCCCAGCATTTT,CASSKGHNQPQHF
NA,15,TRBJ1-4,few,TRBV6-1,TGTGCCAGCAGTTATACGGGGGGAGGTAGTGAAAAACTGTTTTTT,CASSYTGGGSEKLFF
TRBD1,15,TRBJ2-5,NA,TRBV7-9,TGTGCCAGCAGCGCCGGACAGGGGCCCCAAGAGACCCAGTACTTC,CASSAGQGPQETQYF
NA,14,TRBJ1-5,many,TRBV7-8,TGTGCCAGCAGCTTTGGCCCCTCGGATCAGCCCCAGCATTTT,CASSFGPSDQPQHF
NA,12,TRBJ1-2,few,TRBV3-1,TGTGCCAGCAGCCGACCAGGGTATGGCTACACCTTC,CASSRPGYGYTF
NA,13,TRBJ1-2,many,TRBV6-1,TGTGCCAGCAGTGAAAGGGGACGGTATGGCTACACCTTC,CASSERGRYGYTF
NA,13,TRBJ2-1,NA,TRBV11-2,TGTGCCAGCAGCTTAGATAGCCACGGTGAGCAGTTCTTC,CASSLDSHGEQFF
NA,15,TRBJ1-2,many,TRBV28,TGTGCCAGCAGGGAGAAACTGGTCCCAAAAAAAGGCTACACCTTC,CASREKLVPKKGYTF
TRBD1,14,TRBJ2-7,many,TRBV11-2,TGTGCCAGCAGCTCGCAGGGGGCATGGTACGAGCAGTACTTC,CASSSQGAWYEQYF
NA,16,TRBJ1-5,few,TRBV24-1,TGTGCCACCAGTGATTCCGCTGGGTTCGGCAATCAGCCCCAGCATTTT,CATSDSAGFGNQPQHF
NA,13,TRBJ2-4,NA,TRBV2,TGTGCCAGCAGTTCCCACCCGGGGAACATTCAGTACTTC,CASSSHPGNIQYF
NA,15,TRBJ2-2,many,TRBV28,TGTGCCAGCAGTTTTGAGGGGACTTACACCGGGGAGCTGTTTTTT,CASSFEGTYTGELFF
NA,17,TRBJ2-3,many,TRBV15,TGTGCCACCAGCGGGTCTTGGGCGAGAGCTAGCACAGATACGCAGTATTTT,CATSGSWARASTDTQYF
NA,13,TRBJ2-3,many,TRBV28,TGTGCCAGCAGTTATCGCAGCACAGATACGCAGTATTTT,CASSYRSTDTQYF
NA,14,TRBJ1-3,many,TRBV30,TGTGCCTGGAGTGAGAGTCCCGGAGAAAACACCATATATTTT,CAWSESPGENTIYF
NA,10,TRBJ1-4,many,TRBV7-3,TGTGCCAGCAGCCACGAAAAACTGTTTTTT,CASSHEKLFF
TRBD2,15,TRBJ2-1,many,TRBV20-1,TGCAGTGCGAGCAGCGCTAGCGGACTCTACAATGAGCAGTTCTTC,CSASSASGLYNEQFF
TRBD1,14,TRBJ1-1,many,TRBV5-1,TGCGCCAGCAGCGGGGGGACAGGGAACACTGAAGCTTTCTTT,CASSGGTGNTEAFF
TRBD1,14,TRBJ2-3,NA,TRBV29-1,TGCAGCGTCAACCCGGGACAGGGAACAGATACGCAGTATTTT,CSVNPGQGTDTQYF
TRBD1,15,TRBJ1-1,NA,TRBV4-3,TGCGCCAGCAGCCAAGATCGGGACAGGGCGTTTGAAGCTTTCTTT,CASSQDRDRAFEAFF
NA,14,TRBJ2-1,NA,TRBV19,TGTGCCAGTAGTACCAGCGGAGACTACAATGAGCAGTTCTTC,CASSTSGDYNEQFF
NA,12,TRBJ2-5,NA,TRBV3-1,TGTGCCAGCAGCCGTACCTGGGTGACCCAGTACTTC,CASSRTWVTQYF
NA,16,TRBJ2-3,NA,TRBV11-2,TGTGCCAGCAGCTTAGTAAGTTGGCCCTACACAGATACGCAGTATTTT,CASSLVSWPYTDTQYF
NA,15,TRBJ2-2,NA,TRBV6-1,TGTGCCAGCAGGGTCTCTGAGCAATTCTCCGGGGAGCTGTTTTTT,CASRVSEQFSGELFF
TRBD2,15,TRBJ2-1,many,TRBV6-1,TGTGCCAGCTCCCCGATGGGGGGGGATGCGAATGAGCAGTTCTTC,CASSPMGGDANEQFF
TRBD2,18,TRBJ2-2,NA,TRBV4-2,TGTGCCAGCAGCCTCCGCTGGTCTCGCGGGAGTTTCGCCGGGGAGCTGTTTTTT,CASSLRWSRGSFAGELFF
NA,16,TRBJ1-6,NA,TRBV12-3/TRBV12-4,TGTGCCAGCACCCAAAACGGAAACCTTATTAATTCACCCCTCCACTTT,CASTQNGNLINSPLHF
NA,16,TRBJ2-7,few,TRBV5-1,TGCGCCAGCAGCCACGGCTTACTAGGAGCTCTGGACGAGCAGTACTTC,CASSHGLLGALDEQYF
TRBD1,16,TRBJ2-3,many,TRBV12-3/TRBV12-4,TGTGCCAGCAGTTTGGGAGCCGGGACAGTCGGCGATACGCAGTATTTT,CASSLGAGTVGDTQYF
NA,13,TRBJ2-7,many,TRBV11-2,TGTGCCAGCAGCTTAGTGGCCCCGGGGGAGCAGTACTTC,CASSLVAPGEQYF
NA,12,TRBJ1-1,many,TRBV6-1,TGTGCCAGCAGACAGTTGAACACTGAAGCTTTCTTT,CASRQLNTEAFF
TRBD2,18,TRBJ2-1,many,TRBV28,TGTGCCAGCAGTTTCGGACTAGCGGGTTCCCGCTCCTACAATGAGCAGTTCTTC,CASSFGLAGSRSYNEQFF